These 22 T cell receptor beta chains came from one sample sequenced in a study of T cells after yellow fever vaccination. TCRdb called the 5' RACE reads again in MiXCR, with one record for every CDR3 protein. The sample lists some 110,000 distinct CDR3 sequences, about 7.8% occurring once. This specimen was CD4+ T cells sorted from PBMCs, taken about 49 days after the first yellow fever vaccination. These receptors were taken from a man younger than 35 who received the YFV17D yellow fever vaccine.

Worth noting for this clonotype: This may be a read error, as it is one base from a much larger clone. V and J are TRBV5-1 and TRBJ2-2, with a tentative D call TRBD1 (6 bases). The CDR3 has 17 amino acids. V was clipped by 0 bases and J by 10 bases, with 22 bases between them. CDR1 is SGHRS, CDR2 YFSETQ, per germline. The CDR3 spells CASSLEGSWTVGAELFF. The CDR3 region has the DNA TGCGCCAGCAGCTTGGAGGGGTCCTGGACAGTGGGCGCGGAGCTGTTTTTT.

This clonotype was seen more than once but under ten times. The rearrangement joins TRBV20-1 to TRBJ1-6, with D possibly being TRBD1 (5 bases). Per germline, CDR1 DFQATT and CDR2 SNEGSKA (reference sequence). V lost 3 bases to trimming and J lost 8 bases, with 14 bases between them. This CDR3 has 14 residues. CDR3 loop: CSASRDRSDSPLHF. CDR3 in DNA: TGCAGTGCTAGCCGGGACCGGTCCGATTCACCCCTCCACTTT.

V usage is TRBV7-2 and J usage is TRBJ1-1; maybe TRBD1 (5 bases). CDR3 size: 13 residues. Per the germline V gene, CDR1 is SGHTA and CDR2 is FQGNSA. V lost 6 bases, J lost 5 bases, and 13 bases lay in between. CDR3 protein: CASSGASETEAFF. The CDR3 bases are TGTGCCAGCAGTGGGGCGTCGGAGACTGAAGCTTTCTTT.

This clonotype was recorded many times. The chain has TRBV7-9 and TRBJ1-1; 8 nucleotides align to TRBD1. CDR3 length equals 15 residues. The germline gives CDR1 SEHNR, CDR2 FQNEAQ (reference sequence). J gave up 4 bases and V 0 bases, and 4 bases lay outside the gene matches. CDR3 residues: CASSLATGVGTEAFF. The CDR3, as DNA: TGTGCCAGCAGCTTAGCGACAGGGGTGGGCACTGAAGCTTTCTTT.

In its sample, this clonotype was seen many times. The V and J genes are TRBV7-9 and TRBJ1-6; a weak D match, TRBD1 (5 bases). CDR1 SEHNR and CDR2 FQNEAQ come from the germline V gene (reference sequence). The CDR3 contains 14 residues. V was cut by 5 bases and J by 8 bases, with 13 bases left in between. The CDR3 bases are TGTGCCAGCAGCCCGGGGCGAGGGTATTCACCCCTCCACTTT. It codes for CASSPGRGYSPLHF.

This clonotype was seen at least ten times. The CDR3 DNA is TGCGCCAGCAGCGAAGGGGCGACTAATGAAAAACTGTTTTTT. Protein: CASSEGATNEKLFF. The chain is built from TRBV5-1 and TRBJ1-4; D possibly corresponds to TRBD1 (5 bases). The germline gives CDR1 SGHRS, CDR2 YFSETQ. Trimming took 4 bases from V and 2 from J, leaving 9 bases between them. This CDR3 spans 14 amino acids.

At least ten counts were recorded for this clonotype. The rearrangement uses TRBV12-3 or TRBV12-4 and TRBJ2-7; D not resolved. V lost 6 bases, J lost 0 bases, and 12 bases lay in between. The CDR3 length is 14 residues. The CDR3 DNA reads TGTGCCAGCAGCCCGACGGAGAGCTCCTACGAGCAGTACTTC. This gives the protein CASSPTESSYEQYF.

This clonotype has a count of ten or more. The V call is TRBV19, the J call TRBJ2-7; 9 positions match TRBD1. This CDR3 region has 13 residues. V dropped 9 bases and J dropped 2; count of bases not matched to a gene: 5. Germline V gene lookup returns CDR1 LNHDA and CDR2 SQIVND (reference sequence). The CDR3 spells CASRDREAYEQYF. In DNA, the CDR3 is TGTGCCAGCCGGGACAGGGAAGCCTACGAGCAGTACTTC.

The table lists this clonotype with a few counts. The chain joins TRBV5-4 to TRBJ1-2; D unresolved. The germline V gene encodes CDR1 SGHNT and CDR2 YYREEE (reference sequence). The CDR3 is made up of 12 amino acids. Trimming cost V 1 base and J 6 bases, with 7 bases left between them. CDR3 region: CASSLKGDGYTF. The CDR3 nucleotides read TGTGCCAGCAGCTTGAAGGGCGATGGCTACACCTTC. Looking up the rest from reference TRBV5-4 and TRBJ1-2 gives the full variable domain: ETGVTQSPTHLIKTRGQQVTLRCSSQSGHNTVSWYQQALGQGPQFIFQYYREEENGRGNFPPRFSGLQFPNYSSELNVNALELDDSALYLCASSLKGDGYTFGSGTRLTVV.

The chain combines TRBV19 with TRBJ1-5; TRBD1 matches 9 bases. The V gene's germline CDR1 is LNHDA and CDR2 SQIVND (reference sequence). This CDR3 comprises 18 residues. V dropped 1 base and J dropped 5; count of bases not matched to a gene: 12. This CDR3 is CASSIVRGTGIFDQPQHF. DNA for the CDR3: TGTGCCAGTAGTATAGTCCGAGGGACAGGGATTTTCGATCAGCCCCAGCATTTT.

This chain links TRBV20-1 with TRBJ2-7; 8 positions agree with TRBD2. CDR3 size: 16 residues. Germline V gene sequence: CDR1 DFQATT, CDR2 SNEGSKA (reference sequence). V gave up 1 base and J gave up 0 bases; unmatched junction bases: 8. CDR3 sequence (DNA): TGCAGTGCTAGAGTGGCTAGCGGGCGGCTCTCCTACGAGCAGTACTTC. Encoded protein: CSARVASGRLSYEQYF.

There are many counts of this clonotype. The chain carries TRBV18 and TRBJ2-1, with TRBD2 identical over 9 bases. CDR1 KGHSH and CDR2 LQKENI come from the germline V gene. V lost 0 bases, J lost 4 bases, and 1 base stayed unmatched. The length of the CDR3 is 15 residues. The CDR3 DNA is TGTGCCAGCTCACCACCGGCGGGGGGGTACAATGAGCAGTTCTTC. Protein product: CASSPPAGGYNEQFF.

This clonotype was detected many times. The CDR3 nucleotides read TGCAGTGCTAGAGCCCTAGCGGGGGTCAATGAGCAGTTCTTC. Translation gives CSARALAGVNEQFF. The V and J genes are TRBV20-1 and TRBJ2-1, with 10 bases lining up with TRBD2. The ends lost 1 base at V and 6 bases at J; junction bases unmatched: 3. The V gene's germline CDR1 is DFQATT and CDR2 SNEGSKA (reference sequence). This CDR3 contains 14 residues.

Comment on this clonotype: This may be a read error, as it is one base from a much larger clone. The genes are TRBV23-1 and TRBJ1-5; D not certain. TRBV23-1 has ORF status, its function being uncertain. CDR3 length equals 18 residues. V was trimmed by 4 bases and J by 1 base, leaving 20 bases between them. This CDR3 reads CASSLRAQERESNQPQHF. CDR3 coding DNA: TGCGCCAGCAGTCTAAGAGCCCAGGAAAGGGAGAGCAATCAGCCCCAGCATTTT.

This clonotype has a handful of counts. The chain's CDR3 is CASSDNSGGAVYNEQFF. The CDR3 DNA reads TGTGCCAGCAGCGACAATAGCGGGGGGGCGGTGTACAATGAGCAGTTCTTC. The chain recombines TRBV11-2 with TRBJ2-1; 11 bases line up with TRBD2. The trim removed 5 bases at V and 4 bases at J, leaving 10 bases unmatched. Looked up from germline, CDR1 is SGHAT and CDR2 is FQNNGV. This CDR3 region has 17 residues.

This clonotype occurred many times. The chain has TRBV5-1 and TRBJ1-4, with no clear D. Germline loops: CDR1 SGHRS, CDR2 YFSETQ. V gave up 5 bases and J gave up 0 bases, with 8 bases separating them. The CDR3 consists of 14 residues. The CDR3 bases are TGCGCCAGCAGTGTTTCAGCAACTAATGAAAAACTGTTTTTT. Translating gives CASSVSATNEKLFF.

This rearrangement joins TRBV10-3 to TRBJ2-3, with TRBD2 as a possible D gene (6 bases). Germline CDR1 reads ENHRY; CDR2 reads SYGVKD. Between the trimmed V and J ends, which lost 4 bases and 10 bases, there was a span of 9 bases. The CDR3 consists of 11 residues. DNA of the CDR3: TGTGCCATCAGTGCGGGGGTCGCGCAGTATTTT. Translated, it gives CAISAGVAQYF.

This clonotype was observed many times. V gene TRBV5-1 combines with J gene TRBJ2-7; 7 bases fit TRBD1. Germline trimming cut 2 bases from V and 5 bases from J; bases unmatched to any gene: 4. The CDR3 runs to 13 residues. Germline lookup yields CDR1 SGHRS and CDR2 YFSETQ. In DNA, the CDR3 is TGCGCCAGCAGCTTATCGACAGGGAACGAGCAGTACTTC. Its protein product is CASSLSTGNEQYF.

The table lists this clonotype with many counts. The rearrangement uses TRBV28 and TRBJ2-1, with 8 bases that match TRBD1. V lost 6 bases, J lost 4 bases, and 11 bases stayed unmatched. The CDR3 extends over 16 amino acids. Germline values: CDR1 MDHEN, CDR2 SYDVKM. The CDR3 sequence: CASRLLGTGAYNEQFF. The CDR3 nucleotides read TGTGCCAGCAGGCTTCTCGGGACAGGAGCATACAATGAGCAGTTCTTC.

As to this clonotype: Being one base from a much bigger clone, this may be a read error. The chain links TRBV5-6 to TRBJ2-1; D is undetermined. This CDR3 region has 14 residues. Trimming shortened V by 5 bases and J by 0 bases, and 9 bases separated the two germline ends. Per germline, CDR1 SGHDT and CDR2 YYEEEE. The CDR3 DNA sequence: TGTGCCAGCAGAGAGGCCGACTCCTACAATGAGCAGTTCTTC. This gives the protein CASREADSYNEQFF.

This clonotype was counted many times. This chain uses TRBV7-2 with TRBJ1-5; tentatively, D is TRBD1 (5 bases). The CDR3 has 11 residues. The germline gives CDR1 SGHTA, CDR2 FQGNSA. V dropped 5 bases and J dropped 9 bases, with 8 bases sitting between them. CDR3 loop: CASSLGGPQHF. The DNA of the CDR3 is TGTGCCAGCAGCCTGGGGGGGCCCCAGCATTTT.

This clonotype was recorded at least ten times. V and J are TRBV6-1 and TRBJ2-5, with D perhaps TRBD1 (6 bases). Trimming shortened V by 4 bases and J by 3 bases, and 12 bases separated the two germline ends. Germline V CDR1 and CDR2: MNHNS, SASEGT. The CDR3 totals 14 residues. CDR3 nucleotide sequence: TGTGCCAGCAGTGCATACAGGGAGAAAGAGACCCAGTACTTC. It is translated as CASSAYREKETQYF.